The entry below gives a single TCR beta chain sequence along with its context. What it binds is not known. The method was immunoSEQ multiplex PCR; TCRdb's version includes in-frame clones alone and lacks a portion of them. The sample has millions of clones; approximately 94% are singletons. This sample was included in a study of shared clonotypes between healthy human individuals. General observations from the study: Generally, naive subsets came out with larger estimated richness than memory subsets.

The V and J ends lost 1 base and 4 bases, in that order; junction bases with no gene match: 3. The CDR3 sequence is 14 residues long. Germline V gives CDR1 MGHRA, CDR2 YSYEKL. The naive CD8 subset, CD45RO-negative cells positively selected for CCR7, excluded terminally differentiated effector memory CD45RA+ cells. This chain links TRBV4-1 with TRBJ2-5; 7 nucleotides line up with TRBD2. Sequencing used naive CD8+ T cells sorted from blood. The sequence derives from a man in his late teens or twenties in good health. The CDR3 bases are TGCGCCAGCAGCCAAGGACTAGCTCTAGAGACCCAGTACTTC. Translating it yields CASSQGLALETQYF.